This entry lists 9 T cell receptor beta chains sequenced from one sample in a study of blood T cells in healthy people across ages. It was with a sample-barcoded 5' primer and a J-beta primer mix that a second PCR of about 6 to 12 cycles was run. TCRdb reprocessed the 5' RACE reads with MiXCR, giving one entry per CDR3 protein. This sample has about 930,000 distinct CDR3 sequences, with approximately 32% found just once. These data were also filed under a second study, of T cells of mothers and their children.

The specimen was blood. The receptors come from a woman between 35 and 50 years old in good health.

This clonotype was seen a few times. V and J are TRBV5-1 and TRBJ1-6; possibly TRBD1 for D (6 bases). Germline-derived CDR1 and CDR2 are SGHRS and YFSETQ. V lost 0 bases and J lost 0, with 10 bases in between. The CDR3 consists of 17 residues. DNA of the CDR3: TGCGCCAGCAGCTTGGGACAGGCAACCTCCTATAATTCACCCCTCCACTTT. Translated: CASSLGQATSYNSPLHF. The variable domain in full, completed from reference TRBV5-1 and TRBJ1-6, reads KAGVTQTPRYLIKTRGQQVTLSCSPISGHRSVSWYQQTPGQGLQFLFEYFSETQRNKGNFPGRFSGRQFSNSRSEMNVSTLELGDSALYLCASSLGQATSYNSPLHFGNGTRLTVT.

The V and J genes are TRBV20-1 and TRBJ2-3; D is perhaps TRBD1 (6 bases). Germline V lookup: CDR1 DFQATT, CDR2 SNEGSKA (reference sequence). This CDR3 has 15 amino acids. Trimming stripped 5 bases from V and 3 bases from J, with 18 bases between. The CDR3 protein is CSAPDLWGRTDTQYF. The CDR3 coding sequence is TGCAGTGCTCCCGACTTATGGGGGCGAACAGATACGCAGTATTTT.

CDR3 DNA sequence: TGTGCCAGCAGTAAAGGAGAAATTATGAACACTGAAGCTTTCTTT. Amino acids: CASSKGEIMNTEAFF. The V gene is TRBV12-3 or TRBV12-4, the J gene TRBJ1-1; no clear D. The CDR3 is 15 residues long. V gave up 5 bases and J gave up 0 bases, with 13 bases separating them.

The rearrangement uses TRBV18 and TRBJ1-1, with D perhaps matching TRBD1 (5 bases). The CDR3 sequence is 14 residues long. From germline, CDR1 is KGHSH and CDR2 LQKENI. V lost 1 base and J lost 7, with 13 bases in between. CDR3 region: CASSPLSLDSEAFF. CDR3 sequence (DNA): TGTGCCAGCTCACCACTATCATTAGACAGTGAAGCTTTCTTT.

This clonotype has only one observation. One junction end does not reproduce the germline sequence, and a read error may be involved. The DNA for the CDR3 is TGTGCCAGCAGCTTAGGGGACTACAATGGGCAGTTCTTC. Translating it yields CASSLGDYNGQFF. The rearrangement links TRBV7-3 to TRBJ2-1, with TRBD2 matching over 7 bases. CDR1 SGHTA and CDR2 FQGTGA come from the germline V gene. The length of the CDR3 is 13 residues. Together with reference TRBV7-3 and TRBJ2-1, the CDR3 gives the full variable domain: GAGVSQTPSNKVTEKGKYVELRCDPISGHTALYWYRQSLGQGPEFLIYFQGTGAADDSGLPNDRFFAVRPEGSVSTLKIQRTERGDSAVYLCASSLGDYNGQFFGPGTRLTVL.

The rearrangement links TRBV28 to TRBJ2-7; D perhaps matches TRBD2 (6 bases). Germline lookup yields CDR1 MDHEN and CDR2 SYDVKM. Trimming took off 5 bases at V and 1 base at J, with 18 bases between the two ends. This CDR3 spans 16 amino acids. The CDR3 reads CASSRERGDWSYEQYF. The DNA of the CDR3 is TGTGCCAGCAGTCGGGAGAGGGGAGATTGGTCCTACGAGCAGTACTTC.

Ten or more counts support this clonotype. The chain recombines TRBV6-5 with TRBJ1-4; possible D gene TRBD1, 6 bases. The CDR3 is 13 residues long. Trimming took 2 bases from V and 12 from J, leaving 13 bases between them. Germline-derived CDR1 and CDR2 are MNHEY and SVGAGI. In nucleotides, the CDR3 is TGTGCCAGCAGTTACGGGCAGGGGATGGAACTGTTTTTT. It translates to CASSYGQGMELFF.

This clonotype was recorded a few times. V gene TRBV4-3 combines with J gene TRBJ1-3, with D uncertain. V lost 2 bases and J 2 bases, leaving 13 bases between the germline ends. CDR1 is LGHNA, CDR2 YSLEER, per germline. This CDR3 has 16 residues. The CDR3 here is CASSQSSRGTGNTIYF. As DNA, the CDR3 is TGCGCCAGCAGCCAAAGTTCGCGGGGAACTGGAAACACCATATATTTT.

As regards this clonotype: An end of the junction does not agree with germline; a read error may underlie this. The J gene is TRBJ2-1, the V gene TRBV6-2 or TRBV6-3; D may match TRBD1 or TRBD2 (6 bases each). The CDR3 covers 15 residues. Germline V lookup: CDR1 MNHEY, CDR2 SVGEGT. This chain's CDR3 is CASSLRLVRSWGQCF. CDR3 in DNA: TGTGCCAGCAGTCTAAGACTAGTTCGATCGTGGGGGCAGTGCTTC.